These T cell receptor beta chains were read from a single sample in a study of blood T cell repertoires in COVID-19. The table came from immunoSEQ multiplex PCR; TCRdb's copy has only in-frame clones and leaves some out. The data hold hundreds of thousands of clones, with around 87% observed a single time. Material for sequencing was peripheral blood. Source of these receptors: a middle-aged woman who had recovered from COVID-19. CDR3s include the opening cysteine and the closing phenylalanine or tryptophan. Each record gives: V gene, J gene, clone size, D gene, CDR3 DNA, CDR3 protein. A D gene is named only where the DNA matches it firmly. Rows give clone size only sometimes, using once, few, many, or a class for an expanded clone.

v_call: TRBV27; j_call: TRBJ2-3; clone_size: once; d_call: NA; cdr3_nt: TGTGCCAGCAGCCTAAGAAGGGAGTTGGATACGCAGTATTTT; cdr3_aa: CASSLRRELDTQYF
v_call: TRBV10-2; j_call: TRBJ2-7; clone_size: NA; d_call: NA; cdr3_nt: TGCGCCAGCAGGGCGACAGTTACCTACGAGCAGTACTTC; cdr3_aa: CASRATVTYEQYF
v_call: TRBV11-2; j_call: TRBJ2-2; clone_size: NA; d_call: NA; cdr3_nt: TGTGCCAGCAGGCGGTTAGCCCTTAACACCGGGGAGCTGTTTTTT; cdr3_aa: CASRRLALNTGELFF
v_call: TRBV4-3; j_call: TRBJ2-1; clone_size: NA; d_call: TRBD2; cdr3_nt: TGCGCCAGCAGCCAAGATGAACTAGCGGGGGATGAGCAGTTCTTC; cdr3_aa: CASSQDELAGDEQFF
v_call: TRBV6-2/TRBV6-3; j_call: TRBJ1-1; clone_size: NA; d_call: NA; cdr3_nt: TGTGCCAGCAGTTACTCTACCAGGGGACGAGCTTTCTTT; cdr3_aa: CASSYSTRGRAFF
v_call: TRBV2; j_call: TRBJ2-2; clone_size: NA; d_call: NA; cdr3_nt: TGTGCCAGCAGGGCCCCAGGGCGGGGAACCGGGGAGCTGTTTTTT; cdr3_aa: CASRAPGRGTGELFF
v_call: TRBV5-4; j_call: TRBJ2-7; clone_size: NA; d_call: TRBD2; cdr3_nt: TGTGCCAGCACCCTCGGCCTAGCGGGGGGCTACGAGCAGTACTTC; cdr3_aa: CASTLGLAGGYEQYF
v_call: TRBV2; j_call: TRBJ2-6; clone_size: NA; d_call: TRBD1; cdr3_nt: TGTGCCACGGGACAGTCCTCCCGTGGGGCCAACGTCCTGACTTTC; cdr3_aa: CATGQSSRGANVLTF
v_call: TRBV2; j_call: TRBJ1-3; clone_size: NA; d_call: NA; cdr3_nt: TGTGCCAGCAGTCCCGACAGGAGCTCTGGAAACACCATATATTTT; cdr3_aa: CASSPDRSSGNTIYF
v_call: TRBV30; j_call: TRBJ2-2; clone_size: NA; d_call: TRBD2; cdr3_nt: TGTGCCTGGAAAGGACTAGCGGGGGGACGGGTCGGGGAGCTGTTTTTT; cdr3_aa: CAWKGLAGGRVGELFF
v_call: TRBV5-6; j_call: TRBJ1-2; clone_size: NA; d_call: NA; cdr3_nt: TGTGCCACCCTGGCGACTGGGTCTTATGGCTACACCTTC; cdr3_aa: CATLATGSYGYTF
v_call: TRBV2; j_call: TRBJ1-5; clone_size: many; d_call: TRBD1; cdr3_nt: TGTGCCAGCAGTGACCTTGGGACAGGGGTCGTGTTTCGGCCCCAGCATTTT; cdr3_aa: CASSDLGTGVVFRPQHF
v_call: TRBV28; j_call: TRBJ1-1; clone_size: NA; d_call: TRBD1; cdr3_nt: TGTGCCACCGGACAGGGGACGGACACTGAAGCTTTCTTT; cdr3_aa: CATGQGTDTEAFF
v_call: TRBV10-1; j_call: TRBJ2-3; clone_size: NA; d_call: NA; cdr3_nt: TGCGCCAGCAGTGAGTCCGGCGGAGCTAGCACAGATACGCAGTATTTT; cdr3_aa: CASSESGGASTDTQYF
v_call: TRBV5-3; j_call: TRBJ2-3; clone_size: once; d_call: TRBD2; cdr3_nt: TGTGCCAGAAGCACACTTCCCCTAGCGGGGGACACAGATACGCAGTATTTT; cdr3_aa: CARSTLPLAGDTDTQYF
v_call: TRBV30; j_call: TRBJ1-6; clone_size: NA; d_call: NA; cdr3_nt: TGTGCCTGGAGTGTACCGAGCTCCTATAATTCACCCCTCCACTTT; cdr3_aa: CAWSVPSSYNSPLHF
v_call: TRBV5-1; j_call: TRBJ1-3; clone_size: NA; d_call: TRBD1; cdr3_nt: TGCGCCAGCAGCTTGGCGGGACAGGGGGCTGGAAACACCATATATTTT; cdr3_aa: CASSLAGQGAGNTIYF
v_call: TRBV7-7; j_call: TRBJ2-3; clone_size: many; d_call: NA; cdr3_nt: TGTGCTAGCAGCCAAGAAGCGACGCGACGGCCTCCCACAGATACGCAGTATTTT; cdr3_aa: CASSQEATRRPPTDTQYF
v_call: TRBV7-9; j_call: TRBJ2-2; clone_size: NA; d_call: NA; cdr3_nt: TGTGCCAGCAGTTCGCTGACAGGCTACTCCGGGGAGCTGTTTTTT; cdr3_aa: CASSSLTGYSGELFF
v_call: TRBV7-9; j_call: TRBJ1-1; clone_size: once; d_call: NA; cdr3_nt: TGTGCCAGCAGCTTAGAATGGGCAGAAGCTTTCTTT; cdr3_aa: CASSLEWAEAFF
v_call: TRBV6-5; j_call: TRBJ2-7; clone_size: NA; d_call: NA; cdr3_nt: TGTGCCAGCAGACCCTCGGGGGACCGGCCGGGGCAGTACTTC; cdr3_aa: CASRPSGDRPGQYF
v_call: TRBV12-3/TRBV12-4; j_call: TRBJ2-1; clone_size: NA; d_call: TRBD2; cdr3_nt: TGTGCCAGCAGTTCAGGGCTGACTAGCGAGAAGTTCTTC; cdr3_aa: CASSSGLTSEKFF
v_call: TRBV18; j_call: TRBJ1-2; clone_size: NA; d_call: NA; cdr3_nt: TGTGCCAGCTCACCCGTCGGGTCCCACTCTAGTGGCTACACCTTC; cdr3_aa: CASSPVGSHSSGYTF
v_call: TRBV7-9; j_call: TRBJ1-5; clone_size: NA; d_call: NA; cdr3_nt: TGTGCCAGCAGCTTAGGAGATCCGGGACTCAATCAGCCCCAGCATTTT; cdr3_aa: CASSLGDPGLNQPQHF
v_call: TRBV5-6; j_call: TRBJ1-4; clone_size: once; d_call: TRBD1; cdr3_nt: TGTGCCAGCAGCTTGTGGAGGGGGCTAGGGGAAAAACTGTTTTTT; cdr3_aa: CASSLWRGLGEKLFF
v_call: TRBV19; j_call: TRBJ2-4; clone_size: NA; d_call: NA; cdr3_nt: TGTGCCAGTAGACAGGAGACGGCAGGAGCCAAAAACATTCAGTACTTC; cdr3_aa: CASRQETAGAKNIQYF
v_call: TRBV5-6; j_call: TRBJ1-4; clone_size: NA; d_call: NA; cdr3_nt: TGTGCCAGCAGCTTGGGGTGGGGGCCCCCTGAAAAACTGTTTTTT; cdr3_aa: CASSLGWGPPEKLFF
v_call: TRBV18; j_call: TRBJ1-1; clone_size: NA; d_call: NA; cdr3_nt: TGTGCCAGCTCACTGGGACGGACAGATAACACTGAAGCTTTCTTT; cdr3_aa: CASSLGRTDNTEAFF
v_call: TRBV7-2; j_call: TRBJ1-2; clone_size: NA; d_call: TRBD1; cdr3_nt: TGTGCCAGCAGCCTCGCCGGGACAGGTTGGGGCTACACCTTC; cdr3_aa: CASSLAGTGWGYTF
v_call: TRBV18; j_call: TRBJ2-7; clone_size: NA; d_call: TRBD1; cdr3_nt: TGTGCCAGCTCACCAACGACAGGGGGCAACTACGAGCAGTACTTC; cdr3_aa: CASSPTTGGNYEQYF
v_call: TRBV15; j_call: TRBJ2-7; clone_size: NA; d_call: TRBD1; cdr3_nt: TGTGCCACCAGCACCCCGACAGGGCTCTACGAGCAGTACTTC; cdr3_aa: CATSTPTGLYEQYF
v_call: TRBV10-3; j_call: TRBJ2-3; clone_size: NA; d_call: NA; cdr3_nt: TGTGCCATCAGTGAGTCGGGCCGGGGGTCTAGTATCCCCTCAGATACGCAGTATTTT; cdr3_aa: CAISESGRGSSIPSDTQYF
v_call: TRBV6-5; j_call: TRBJ1-5; clone_size: NA; d_call: NA; cdr3_nt: TGTGCCAGCAGTTACCTCAAAAGGGCGGGAAATCAGCCCCAGCATTTT; cdr3_aa: CASSYLKRAGNQPQHF
v_call: TRBV15; j_call: TRBJ1-5; clone_size: NA; d_call: NA; cdr3_nt: TGTGCCACCAGCTTCGGGGGGGGACGAGCTCAGCCCCAGCATTTT; cdr3_aa: CATSFGGGRAQPQHF
v_call: TRBV18; j_call: TRBJ2-7; clone_size: NA; d_call: NA; cdr3_nt: TGTGCCAGCTCACCACCGGGCGTGGGTTACGAGCAGTACTTC; cdr3_aa: CASSPPGVGYEQYF
v_call: TRBV2; j_call: TRBJ2-5; clone_size: few; d_call: TRBD2; cdr3_nt: TGTGCCAGCAGTGTGGGTACTAGCGGCGAGACCCAGTACTTC; cdr3_aa: CASSVGTSGETQYF
v_call: TRBV19; j_call: TRBJ1-2; clone_size: NA; d_call: NA; cdr3_nt: TGTGCCAGTAGTATAGAACAGGAAGACTATGGCTACACCTTC; cdr3_aa: CASSIEQEDYGYTF
v_call: TRBV11-3; j_call: TRBJ2-1; clone_size: NA; d_call: NA; cdr3_nt: TGTGCCAGCAGCGCCACAGGGGAGCAGTTCTTC; cdr3_aa: CASSATGEQFF
v_call: TRBV7-8; j_call: TRBJ2-5; clone_size: NA; d_call: TRBD1; cdr3_nt: TGTGCCAGCAGCCCGGACAGGGCCCAAGAGACCCAGTACTTC; cdr3_aa: CASSPDRAQETQYF
v_call: TRBV3-1/TRBV3-2; j_call: TRBJ2-7; clone_size: NA; d_call: NA; cdr3_nt: TGTGCCAGCAGCCAAGAAGAGGGCAACTACGAGCAGTACTTC; cdr3_aa: CASSQEEGNYEQYF
v_call: TRBV27; j_call: TRBJ2-1; clone_size: NA; d_call: TRBD1; cdr3_nt: TGTGCCAGCAGCAACCGGGACAGGGGGCACAATGAGCAGTTCTTC; cdr3_aa: CASSNRDRGHNEQFF
v_call: TRBV7-9; j_call: TRBJ1-1; clone_size: NA; d_call: TRBD1; cdr3_nt: TGTGCCAGCAGCGTAGGACAGGGGAACACTGAAGCTTTCTTT; cdr3_aa: CASSVGQGNTEAFF
v_call: TRBV9; j_call: TRBJ2-5; clone_size: NA; d_call: TRBD2; cdr3_nt: TGTGCCAGCAGCCCTTGGGACTACCCCAAGGGGACCCAGTACTTC; cdr3_aa: CASSPWDYPKGTQYF
v_call: TRBV25-1; j_call: TRBJ1-2; clone_size: NA; d_call: NA; cdr3_nt: TGTGCCAGCAGTGCTGGAACAGGGTCGTCTAACTATGGCTACACCTTC; cdr3_aa: CASSAGTGSSNYGYTF
v_call: TRBV7-6; j_call: TRBJ2-4; clone_size: NA; d_call: NA; cdr3_nt: TGTGCCAGCAGCCCCGGGGCAGGGGTCGGAAACATTCAGTACTTC; cdr3_aa: CASSPGAGVGNIQYF
v_call: TRBV5-4; j_call: TRBJ2-3; clone_size: NA; d_call: TRBD1; cdr3_nt: TGTGCCAGCAGCAGTAGACCCCACAGGGGAGGCACAGATACGCAGTATTTT; cdr3_aa: CASSSRPHRGGTDTQYF
v_call: TRBV2; j_call: TRBJ1-2; clone_size: NA; d_call: NA; cdr3_nt: TGTGCCAGCAGCCCCAGGGGCTTATCGTGGGGCTACACCTTC; cdr3_aa: CASSPRGLSWGYTF
v_call: TRBV9; j_call: TRBJ2-7; clone_size: NA; d_call: TRBD1; cdr3_nt: TGTGCCAGCAGCGTAAACCGGGACAGCTACGAGCAGTACTTC; cdr3_aa: CASSVNRDSYEQYF
v_call: TRBV25-1; j_call: TRBJ1-1; clone_size: NA; d_call: TRBD1; cdr3_nt: TGTGCCAGCAGTGACCCCGGACAGGGGAGTACTGAAGCTTTCTTT; cdr3_aa: CASSDPGQGSTEAFF
v_call: TRBV5-5; j_call: TRBJ1-2; clone_size: once; d_call: NA; cdr3_nt: TGTGCCTCCTCCCAAGCCGTCGTTGGTACCCTAAACTATGGCTACACCTTC; cdr3_aa: CASSQAVVGTLNYGYTF
v_call: TRBV5-4; j_call: TRBJ2-7; clone_size: NA; d_call: NA; cdr3_nt: TGTGCCAGCAGCTTGGTTGACGGAGACGAGCAGTACTTC; cdr3_aa: CASSLVDGDEQYF
v_call: TRBV9; j_call: TRBJ2-6; clone_size: once; d_call: NA; cdr3_nt: TGTGCCAGCAGTCTGGGGAGCTCTGGGGCCAACGTCCTGACTTTC; cdr3_aa: CASSLGSSGANVLTF